Following are 31 T cell receptor beta chains from one sample sequenced in a study of cytomegalovirus exposure and HLA in healthy donors. With 60 Vbeta and 13 Jbeta primers, the PCR was carried out. Libraries were prepared by immunoSEQ multiplex PCR; TCRdb keeps only in-frame clonotypes and omits some of them. Of some 140,000 clones in the sample, roughly 74% are singletons; the top ten hold about 2.8%. Sequencing was performed on PBMCs. Receptor source: a man aged 18 to 29 in good health and CMV-seronegative.

The chain combines TRBV4-2 with TRBJ2-3; 9 nucleotides match TRBD1. CDR1 is LGHNA, CDR2 YNFKEQ, per germline. CDR3 length: 15 amino acids. J gave up 2 bases and V 3 bases, and 3 bases lay outside the gene matches. This CDR3 is CASSQGQGSTDTQYF. The CDR3 DNA reads as TGTGCCAGCAGCCAGGGACAGGGCTCCACAGATACGCAGTATTTT.

The J gene is TRBJ2-7, the V gene TRBV7-2; a possible D gene is TRBD2 (5 bases). V gave up 5 bases and J gave up 2 bases, with 16 bases separating them. The germline gives CDR1 SGHTA, CDR2 FQGNSA. The CDR3 loop spans 15 amino acids. CDR3 amino acids: CASSPPTAATYEQYF. DNA for the CDR3: TGTGCCAGCAGCCCTCCCACAGCGGCGACCTACGAGCAGTACTTC.

The chain has TRBV5-1 and TRBJ1-1; TRBD1 aligns across 8 bases. In germline, CDR1 is SGHRS, CDR2 YFSETQ. V dropped 9 bases and J dropped 0; count of bases not matched to a gene: 10. There are 15 residues in the CDR3. The CDR3 sequence: CATTRTGQMNTEAFF. The CDR3, as DNA: TGCGCCACCACAAGGACAGGGCAAATGAACACTGAAGCTTTCTTT. Together with reference TRBV5-1 and TRBJ1-1, the CDR3 gives the full variable domain: KAGVTQTPRYLIKTRGQQVTLSCSPISGHRSVSWYQQTPGQGLQFLFEYFSETQRNKGNFPGRFSGRQFSNSRSEMNVSTLELGDSALYLCATTRTGQMNTEAFFGQGTRLTVV.

This clone was picked up a small number of times. V usage is TRBV7-6 and J usage is TRBJ2-3, with a weak D call TRBD2 (6 bases). The CDR3 loop spans 15 amino acids. V lost 8 bases and J 0 bases, leaving 15 bases between the germline ends. Germline V gene sequence: CDR1 SGHVS, CDR2 FNYEAQ. CDR3 region: CASLARAGSTDTQYF. The CDR3 bases are TGTGCCAGCCTCGCCCGGGCGGGGAGCACAGATACGCAGTATTTT.

The V gene is TRBV2, the J gene TRBJ1-5; D unresolved. The germline gives CDR1 SNHLY, CDR2 FYNNEI. The V end was cut by 2 bases, the J end by 3 bases, with 14 bases between. The CDR3 spans 16 residues. As DNA, the CDR3 is TGTGCCAGCAGTGAAAATGGGCCCAAAAACAATCAGCCCCAGCATTTT. This codes for CASSENGPKNNQPQHF.

On this clone: One end of the junction fails to match germline, which may point to a read error. This sequence joins TRBV7-9 and TRBJ1-1; D is ambiguous. The CDR3 is 12 residues long. Germline CDR1 reads SEHNR; CDR2 reads FQNEAQ (reference sequence). The DNA of the CDR3 is TGTTCCAGCAGCTTCACGGGGACTGAAGCTTTCTTT. Its protein product is CSSSFTGTEAFF. The variable domain in full, with the rest retrieved from reference TRBV7-9 and TRBJ1-1, is DTGVSQNPRHKITKRGQNVTFRCDPISEHNRLYWYRQTLGQGPEFLTYFQNEAQLEKSRLLSDRFSAERPKGSFSTLEIQRTEQGDSAMYLCSSSFTGTEAFFGQGTRLTVV.

The chain joins TRBV11-2 to TRBJ1-2; tentative D call: TRBD1 (5 bases). CDR1 and CDR2 (germline): SGHAT, FQNNGV. The CDR3 contains 13 residues. V was clipped by 1 base and J by 6 bases, with 9 bases between them. CDR3 bases: TGTGCCAGCAGCTTAGGGGGCTCAGATGGCTACACCTTC. Its protein is CASSLGGSDGYTF.

This chain joins TRBV30 and TRBJ1-4; 7 bases align to TRBD1. Germline V gene lookup returns CDR1 GTSNPN and CDR2 SVGIG (reference sequence). This CDR3 has 15 amino acids. V shed 1 base and J 8 bases; nucleotides not matched to a gene: 10. This chain's CDR3 is CAWSGMTGFGEKLFF. The CDR3 region has the DNA TGTGCCTGGAGTGGAATGACAGGGTTCGGAGAAAAACTGTTTTTT. Full variable domain (missing parts from reference TRBV30 and TRBJ1-4): SQTIHQWPATLVQPVGSPLSLECTVEGTSNPNLYWYRQAAGRGLQLLFYSVGIGQISSEVPQNLSASRPQDRQFILSSKKLLLSDSGFYLCAWSGMTGFGEKLFFGSGTQLSVL.

The V gene is TRBV11-1, the J gene TRBJ1-1; D is ambiguous. This CDR3 is built from 12 residues. V was shortened by 8 bases and J by 1 base, with 8 bases between the two germline ends. Germline CDR1 reads SGHAT; CDR2 reads FQDESV (reference sequence). CDR3 in DNA: TGTGCCAGCGCACGAGGGAACACTGAAGCTTTCTTT. This gives the protein CASARGNTEAFF. The full variable domain, in which reference TRBV11-1 and TRBJ1-1 provide the parts outside the CDR3, is EAEVAQSPRYKITEKSQAVAFWCDPISGHATLYWYRQILGQGPELLVQFQDESVVDDSQLPKDRFSAERLKGVDSTLKIQPAELGDSAMYLCASARGNTEAFFGQGTRLTVV.

This clone is a singleton in its sample. This chain uses TRBV29-1 with TRBJ2-5, with 7 bases lining up with TRBD1. This CDR3 contains 13 residues. Germline loops: CDR1 SQVTM, CDR2 ANQGSEA. The V and J ends lost 5 bases and 0 bases, in that order; junction bases with no gene match: 3. The CDR3 sequence is CSVKDRYQETQYF. The CDR3 DNA is TGCAGCGTTAAGGACAGGTACCAAGAGACCCAGTACTTC.

The chain recombines TRBV6-5 with TRBJ2-2, with D uncertain. Trimming removed 0 bases at V and 4 bases at J, with 6 bases between. Germline V gene lookup returns CDR1 MNHEY and CDR2 SVGAGI. The CDR3 length is 14 residues. CDR3 sequence: CASSYSKRTGELFF. The CDR3 nucleotides are TGTGCCAGCAGTTACTCGAAGCGCACCGGGGAGCTGTTTTTT.

This chain links TRBV5-1 with TRBJ2-2, with TRBD2 identical over 11 bases. The CDR3 contains 16 residues. Germline CDR1 SGHRS, CDR2 YFSETQ. With 2 bases clipped from V and 6 bases from J, the junction kept 6 bases outside the gene matches. Here the CDR3 reads CASSFSGGASSGELFF. As DNA, the CDR3 is TGCGCCAGCAGCTTTAGCGGGGGGGCAAGTTCCGGGGAGCTGTTTTTT. The variable domain in full, completed from reference TRBV5-1 and TRBJ2-2, reads KAGVTQTPRYLIKTRGQQVTLSCSPISGHRSVSWYQQTPGQGLQFLFEYFSETQRNKGNFPGRFSGRQFSNSRSEMNVSTLELGDSALYLCASSFSGGASSGELFFGEGSRLTVL.

V usage is TRBV25-1 and J usage is TRBJ2-1; 10 bases agree with TRBD1. The CDR3 totals 16 residues. Germline assignment: CDR1 MGHDK and CDR2 SYGVNS. J was trimmed by 7 bases and V by 3 bases; bases with no gene match: 9. The CDR3 loop reads CASSDMGQGIRNEQFF. The CDR3 region has the DNA TGTGCCAGCAGTGACATGGGACAGGGGATACGGAATGAGCAGTTCTTC.

The chain employs TRBV19 and TRBJ1-6; a possible D gene is TRBD1 (5 bases). CDR3 length: 14 residues. Germline V gives CDR1 LNHDA, CDR2 SQIVND (reference sequence). With 6 bases removed from V and 5 bases from J, the gap between germline ends came to 11 bases. In nucleotides, the CDR3 is TGTGCCAGTAGCGGGGGTTCGGATAATTCACCCCTCCACTTT. Encoded protein: CASSGGSDNSPLHF.

This clone has only a few counts. The DNA of the CDR3 is TGTGCCAGCAGCTTGACAACAGGGTTGACTGAAGCTTTCTTT. Protein: CASSLTTGLTEAFF. The rearrangement uses TRBV5-6 and TRBJ1-1; TRBD1 is a possible D gene (6 bases). The germline V gene has CDR1 SGHDT and CDR2 YYEEEE. This CDR3 region has 14 residues. V was clipped by 1 base and J by 5 bases, with 12 bases between them. Using reference TRBV5-6 and TRBJ1-1 for the parts outside the CDR3, the full variable domain is DAGVTQSPTHLIKTRGQQVTLRCSPKSGHDTVSWYQQALGQGPQFIFQYYEEEERQRGNFPDRFSGHQFPNYSSELNVNALLLGDSALYLCASSLTTGLTEAFFGQGTRLTVV.

The chain carries TRBV2 and TRBJ1-2; no clear D. The CDR3 covers 14 residues. Per the germline V gene, CDR1 is SNHLY and CDR2 is FYNNEI. V was shortened by 4 bases and J by 2 bases, with 11 bases between the two germline ends. The CDR3 spells CASSGFVGNYGYTF. CDR3 nucleotide sequence: TGTGCCAGCAGTGGTTTTGTGGGCAACTATGGCTACACCTTC.

The rearrangement links TRBV6-1 to TRBJ2-2; perhaps TRBD1 as D (6 bases). The CDR3 has 14 residues. V gave up 1 base and J gave up 6 bases, with 9 bases separating them. Germline V gene data show CDR1 as MNHNS and CDR2 as SASEGT. The DNA for the CDR3 is TGTGCCAGCAGTGAAGGGGGGCGCCCCGGGGAGCTGTTTTTT. Amino acids: CASSEGGRPGELFF.

This sequence joins TRBV4-1 and TRBJ1-1, with D possibly being TRBD1 (6 bases). CDR3 length equals 15 residues. The V gene's germline CDR1 is MGHRA and CDR2 YSYEKL. V lost 5 bases and J lost 0, with 13 bases in between. The CDR3 sequence is CASSSHRVMNTEAFF. The CDR3 DNA follows: TGCGCCAGCAGCTCTCACAGGGTGATGAACACTGAAGCTTTCTTT.

CDR3 nucleotides: TGCGCCAGCAGCCCTGAGGTGTGGCAGACTGAAGCTTTCTTT. Protein: CASSPEVWQTEAFF. V gene TRBV5-1 combines with J gene TRBJ1-1; D ambiguous. V shed 4 bases and J shed 5 bases, with 15 bases lying between them. CDR1 SGHRS and CDR2 YFSETQ come from the germline V gene. The CDR3 is 14 residues long.

The chain employs TRBV9 and TRBJ1-2, with D possibly matching TRBD1 (5 bases). CDR3 length: 12 amino acids. Trimming removed 5 bases from V and 8 bases from J, with 13 bases in between. CDR1 SGDLS and CDR2 YYNGEE come from the germline V gene. CDR3 in DNA: TGTGCCAGCAGATCGGGGGTAGAGGGCTACACCTTC. Translating it yields CASRSGVEGYTF.

This clone is a singleton in its sample. The J gene is TRBJ2-7, the V gene TRBV7-2; a weak D match, TRBD2 (5 bases). Germline-derived CDR1 and CDR2 are SGHTA and FQGNSA. There are 14 residues in the CDR3. V was clipped by 5 bases and J by 2 bases, with 13 bases between them. In DNA, the CDR3 is TGTGCCAGCAGCGCCGGGGTAGGTCCCTACGAGCAGTACTTC. It codes for CASSAGVGPYEQYF.

The CDR3 DNA follows: TGTGCCAGCAGTCCGCAGGGGGTTTCCTATGGCTACACCTTC. It specifies CASSPQGVSYGYTF. V usage is TRBV27 and J usage is TRBJ1-2, with 7 positions matching TRBD1. CDR3 length: 14 residues. V lost 5 bases to trimming and J lost 4 bases; unmatched junction nucleotides: 7. Germline assignment: CDR1 MNHEY and CDR2 SMNVEV (reference sequence).

This clone came up a few times. The CDR3 loop reads CASSKGQGRIGGANVLTF. Written as DNA, the CDR3 is TGTGCCAGCAGCAAGGGACAGGGGCGAATAGGGGGGGCCAACGTCCTGACTTTC. The chain is built from TRBV5-4 and TRBJ2-6, with 10 bases lining up with TRBD1. The length of the CDR3 is 18 residues. The germline V gene encodes CDR1 SGHNT and CDR2 YYREEE (reference sequence). The V segment lost 4 bases and the J segment 4 bases; nucleotides outside the gene matches: 11.

The chain carries TRBV5-6 and TRBJ1-3; no definite D call. The CDR3 consists of 15 residues. The V end lost 4 bases, the J end lost 0 bases, and 11 bases lay between the germline ends. Germline-derived CDR1 and CDR2 are SGHDT and YYEEEE. The CDR3 loop reads CASSPLTGSGNTIYF. The CDR3 nucleotides are TGTGCCAGCAGCCCCCTGACTGGCTCTGGAAACACCATATATTTT.

This rearrangement joins TRBV2 to TRBJ2-5, with 9 bases lining up with TRBD2. With V trimmed by 3 bases and J by 5 bases, 16 bases remained unmatched. Germline assignment: CDR1 SNHLY and CDR2 FYNNEI. This CDR3 is 18 amino acids long. Written as DNA, the CDR3 is TGTGCCAGCAGTGAGATCTCTAGTTGGCGGGAGGGTGGGGAGACCCAGTACTTC. Translated, it gives CASSEISSWREGGETQYF.

This chain joins TRBV19 and TRBJ2-1; D may be TRBD2 (5 bases). Deletions cut 5 bases from V and 2 bases from J, with 16 bases between. Per germline, CDR1 LNHDA and CDR2 SQIVND (reference sequence). The CDR3 has 16 residues. The DNA for the CDR3 is TGTGCCAGTAGTTTCTTAACGGGAAGGCCCTACAATGAGCAGTTCTTC. Translated, it gives CASSFLTGRPYNEQFF.

The V call is TRBV11-1, the J call TRBJ2-7; 9 positions agree with TRBD2. The CDR3 totals 14 residues. Losses at the gene ends were 2 bases for V and 3 bases for J; bases not matched to a gene: 2. The V gene's germline CDR1 is SGHAT and CDR2 FQDESV (reference sequence). Written as DNA, the CDR3 is TGTGCCAGCAGCTTACTAGCGGGGAGCTACGAGCAGTACGTC. Residues: CASSLLAGSYEQYV.

The gene calls are TRBV15 and TRBJ1-4, with TRBD1 as a possible D gene (5 bases). Per the germline V gene, CDR1 is LNHNV and CDR2 is YYDKDF (reference sequence). V was pared by 0 bases and J by 6 bases, with 14 bases between. This CDR3 spans 16 amino acids. CDR3 sequence reads: CATSRDGGGYDEKLFF. The CDR3 nucleotides read TGTGCCACCAGCAGAGATGGTGGGGGGTATGATGAAAAACTGTTTTTT.

The chain combines TRBV7-6 with TRBJ1-1; 8 positions match TRBD1. CDR1 SGHVS and CDR2 FNYEAQ come from the germline V gene. Trimming removed 3 bases from V and 4 bases from J; junction bases left unmatched: 4. The CDR3 consists of 14 residues. The CDR3 DNA is TGTGCCAGCAGCTTCGGACAGGGTGGCACTGAAGCTTTCTTT. Its protein is CASSFGQGGTEAFF.

A few counts support this clone. V and J are TRBV23-1 and TRBJ2-5; D is undetermined. TRBV23-1 is treated as an ORF (open reading frame) with a function not yet certain. The CDR3 covers 13 residues. V was clipped by 3 bases and J by 5 bases, with 10 bases between them. The CDR3 protein is CASSQLHRETQYF. CDR3 nucleotide sequence: TGCGCCAGCAGTCAGTTACATCGCGAGACCCAGTACTTC.

The chain carries TRBV5-1 and TRBJ1-1; D possibly corresponds to TRBD1 (6 bases). The V gene lost 0 bases and the J gene lost 0 bases, with 12 bases spanning the gap. CDR1 SGHRS and CDR2 YFSETQ come from the germline V gene. The CDR3 length is 16 residues. The CDR3 bases are TGCGCCAGCAGCTTGGGTGGAGCAGGGGTGAACACTGAAGCTTTCTTT. Translation gives CASSLGGAGVNTEAFF.